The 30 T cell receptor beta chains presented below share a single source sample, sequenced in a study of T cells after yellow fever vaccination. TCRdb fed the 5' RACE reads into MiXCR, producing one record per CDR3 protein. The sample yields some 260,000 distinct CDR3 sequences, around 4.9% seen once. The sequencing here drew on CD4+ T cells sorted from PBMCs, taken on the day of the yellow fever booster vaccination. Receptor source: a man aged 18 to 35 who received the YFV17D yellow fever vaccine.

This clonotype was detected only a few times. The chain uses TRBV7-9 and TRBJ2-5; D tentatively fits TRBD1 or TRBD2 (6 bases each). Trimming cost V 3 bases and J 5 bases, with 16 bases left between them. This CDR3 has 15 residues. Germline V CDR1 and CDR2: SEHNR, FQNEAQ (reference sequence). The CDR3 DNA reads TGTGCCAGCAGCTTGGACAGCGGGCGAGAGGAGACCCAGTACTTC. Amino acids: CASSLDSGREETQYF. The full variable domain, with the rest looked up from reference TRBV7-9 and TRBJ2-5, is DTGVSQNPRHKITKRGQNVTFRCDPISEHNRLYWYRQTLGQGPEFLTYFQNEAQLEKSRLLSDRFSAERPKGSFSTLEIQRTEQGDSAMYLCASSLDSGREETQYFGPGTRLLVL.

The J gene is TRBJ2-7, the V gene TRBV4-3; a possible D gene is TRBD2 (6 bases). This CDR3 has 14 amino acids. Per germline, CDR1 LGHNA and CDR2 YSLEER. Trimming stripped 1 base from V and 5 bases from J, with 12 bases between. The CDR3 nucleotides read TGCGCCAGCAGCCAAGTTGGGGGGATGAACGAGCAGTACTTC. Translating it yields CASSQVGGMNEQYF.

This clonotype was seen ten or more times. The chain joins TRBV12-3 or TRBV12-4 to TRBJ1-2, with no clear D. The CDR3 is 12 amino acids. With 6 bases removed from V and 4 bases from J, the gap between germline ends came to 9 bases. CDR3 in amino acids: CASRGLGYGYTF. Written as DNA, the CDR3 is TGTGCCAGCAGAGGGCTAGGCTATGGCTACACCTTC.

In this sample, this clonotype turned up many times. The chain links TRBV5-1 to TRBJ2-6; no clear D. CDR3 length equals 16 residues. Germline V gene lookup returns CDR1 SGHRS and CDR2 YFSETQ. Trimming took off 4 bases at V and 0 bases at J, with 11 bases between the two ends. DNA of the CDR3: TGCGCCAGCAGCCCGATACCGGCCTCTGGGGCCAACGTCCTGACTTTC. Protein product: CASSPIPASGANVLTF.

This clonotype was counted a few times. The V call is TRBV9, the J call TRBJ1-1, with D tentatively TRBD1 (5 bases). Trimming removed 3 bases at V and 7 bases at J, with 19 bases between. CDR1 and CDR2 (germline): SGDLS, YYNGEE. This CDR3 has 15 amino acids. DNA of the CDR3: TGTGCCAGCAGCGAACTACCGGGACGTACTTTTGAAGCTTTCTTT. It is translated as CASSELPGRTFEAFF.

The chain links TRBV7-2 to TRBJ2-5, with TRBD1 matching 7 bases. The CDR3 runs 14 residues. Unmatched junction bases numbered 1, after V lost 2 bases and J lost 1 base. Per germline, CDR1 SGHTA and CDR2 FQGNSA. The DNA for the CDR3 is TGTGCCAGCAGCTTAAACAGGGGCCAAGAGACCCAGTACTTC. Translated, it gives CASSLNRGQETQYF.

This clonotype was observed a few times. CDR3 nucleotides: TGTGCCAGCAGCCCCTCGACAGTCCAAGAGACCCAGTACTTC. As protein: CASSPSTVQETQYF. The chain links TRBV7-2 to TRBJ2-5; D is possibly TRBD1 (5 bases). V was trimmed by 5 bases and J by 1 base, leaving 11 bases between them. From germline, CDR1 is SGHTA and CDR2 FQGNSA. The CDR3 spans 14 residues.

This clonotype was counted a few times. CDR3 nucleotides: TGTGCCAGCAGTTTTCGACTAGCCACCTACAATGAGCAGTTCTTC. This encodes CASSFRLATYNEQFF. The genes are TRBV7-2 and TRBJ2-1, with 7 bases fitting TRBD2. In germline, CDR1 is SGHTA, CDR2 FQGNSA. V shed 6 bases, J shed 2 bases, and the junction held 7 bases outside the gene matches. The CDR3 sequence is 15 residues long.

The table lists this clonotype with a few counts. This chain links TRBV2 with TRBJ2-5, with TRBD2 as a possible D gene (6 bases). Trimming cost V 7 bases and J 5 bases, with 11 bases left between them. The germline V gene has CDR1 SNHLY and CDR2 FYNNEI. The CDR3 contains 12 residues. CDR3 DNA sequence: TGTGCCAGCAAGACCGGAGGGGAGACCCAGTACTTC. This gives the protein CASKTGGETQYF.

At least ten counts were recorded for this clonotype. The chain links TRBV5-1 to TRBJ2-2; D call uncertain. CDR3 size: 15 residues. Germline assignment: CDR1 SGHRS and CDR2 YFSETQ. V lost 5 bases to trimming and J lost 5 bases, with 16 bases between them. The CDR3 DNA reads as TGCGCCAGCAGTCCCATTCTCGGCGGTACCGGGGAGCTGTTTTTT. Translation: CASSPILGGTGELFF.

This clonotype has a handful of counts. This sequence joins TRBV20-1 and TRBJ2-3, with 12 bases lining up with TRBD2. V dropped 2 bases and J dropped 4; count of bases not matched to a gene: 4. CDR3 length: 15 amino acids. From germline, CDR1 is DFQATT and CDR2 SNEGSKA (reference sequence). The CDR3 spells CSARLAGGFADTQYF. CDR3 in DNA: TGCAGTGCTAGACTAGCGGGGGGGTTTGCAGATACGCAGTATTTT.

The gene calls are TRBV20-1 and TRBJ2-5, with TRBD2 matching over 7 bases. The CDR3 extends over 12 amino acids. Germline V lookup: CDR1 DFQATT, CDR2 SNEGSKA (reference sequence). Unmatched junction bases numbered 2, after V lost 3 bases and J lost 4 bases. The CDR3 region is CSASGGRETQYF. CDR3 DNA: TGCAGTGCTAGCGGGGGGAGAGAGACCCAGTACTTC.

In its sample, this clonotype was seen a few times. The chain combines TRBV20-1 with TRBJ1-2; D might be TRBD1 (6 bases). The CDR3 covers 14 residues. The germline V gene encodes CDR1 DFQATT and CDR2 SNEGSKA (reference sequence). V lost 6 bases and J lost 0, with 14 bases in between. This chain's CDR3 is CSAFSGAANYGYTF. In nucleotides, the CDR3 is TGCAGTGCATTCTCGGGGGCAGCTAACTATGGCTACACCTTC.

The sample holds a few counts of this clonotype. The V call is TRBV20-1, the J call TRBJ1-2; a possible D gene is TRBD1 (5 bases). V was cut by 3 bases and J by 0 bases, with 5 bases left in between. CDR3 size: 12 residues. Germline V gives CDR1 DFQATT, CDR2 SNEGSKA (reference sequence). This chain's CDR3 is CSARGANYGYTF. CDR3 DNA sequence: TGCAGTGCTAGGGGGGCTAACTATGGCTACACCTTC.

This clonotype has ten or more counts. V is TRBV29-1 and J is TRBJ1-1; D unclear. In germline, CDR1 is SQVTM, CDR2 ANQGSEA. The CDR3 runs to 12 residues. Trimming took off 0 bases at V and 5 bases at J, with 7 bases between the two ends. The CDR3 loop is CSVEDPRTEAFF. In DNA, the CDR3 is TGCAGCGTTGAAGATCCTCGGACTGAAGCTTTCTTT. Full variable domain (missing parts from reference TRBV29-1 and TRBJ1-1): SAVISQKPSRDICQRGTSLTIQCQVDSQVTMMFWYRQQPGQSLTLIATANQGSEATYESGFVIDKFPISRPNLTFSTLTVSNMSPEDSSIYLCSVEDPRTEAFFGQGTRLTVV.

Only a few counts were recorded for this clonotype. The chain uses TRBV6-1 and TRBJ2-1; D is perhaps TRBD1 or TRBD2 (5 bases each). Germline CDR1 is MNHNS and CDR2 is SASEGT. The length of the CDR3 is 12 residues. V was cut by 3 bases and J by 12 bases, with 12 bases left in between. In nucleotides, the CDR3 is TGTGCCAGCAGTGAGGGGGATCTGACGCAGTTCTTC. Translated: CASSEGDLTQFF.

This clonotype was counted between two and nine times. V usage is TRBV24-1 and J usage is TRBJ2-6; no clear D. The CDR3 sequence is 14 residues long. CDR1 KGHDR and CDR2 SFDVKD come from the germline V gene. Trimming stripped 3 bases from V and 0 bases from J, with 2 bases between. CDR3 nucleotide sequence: TGTGCCACCAGTGATCCCTCTGGGGCCAACGTCCTGACTTTC. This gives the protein CATSDPSGANVLTF.

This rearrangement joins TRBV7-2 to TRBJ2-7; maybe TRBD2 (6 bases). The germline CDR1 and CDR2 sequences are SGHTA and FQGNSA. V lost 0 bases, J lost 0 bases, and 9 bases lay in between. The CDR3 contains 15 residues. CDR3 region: CASSLAPGSSYEQYV. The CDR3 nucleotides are TGTGCCAGCAGCTTAGCGCCCGGGAGCTCCTACGAGCAGTACGTC.

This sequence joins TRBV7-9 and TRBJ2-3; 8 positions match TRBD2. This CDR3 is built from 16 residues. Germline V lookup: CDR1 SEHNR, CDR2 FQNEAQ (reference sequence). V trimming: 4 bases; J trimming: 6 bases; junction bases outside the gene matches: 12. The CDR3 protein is CASSSFGGLVRDTQYF. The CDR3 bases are TGTGCCAGCAGCTCCTTCGGGGGACTAGTGCGGGATACGCAGTATTTT.

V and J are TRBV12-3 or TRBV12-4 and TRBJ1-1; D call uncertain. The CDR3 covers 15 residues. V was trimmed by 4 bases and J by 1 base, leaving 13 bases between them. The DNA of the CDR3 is TGTGCCAGCAGTTCCAGGACGGAGACGAACACTGAAGCTTTCTTT. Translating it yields CASSSRTETNTEAFF.

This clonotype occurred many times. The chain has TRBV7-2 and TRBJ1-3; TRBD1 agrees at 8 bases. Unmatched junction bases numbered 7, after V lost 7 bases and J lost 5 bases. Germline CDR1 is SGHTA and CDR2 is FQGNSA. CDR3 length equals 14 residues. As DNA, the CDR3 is TGTGCCAGCACCGTCGCAGGGGGCAGAAACACCATATATTTT. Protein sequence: CASTVAGGRNTIYF.

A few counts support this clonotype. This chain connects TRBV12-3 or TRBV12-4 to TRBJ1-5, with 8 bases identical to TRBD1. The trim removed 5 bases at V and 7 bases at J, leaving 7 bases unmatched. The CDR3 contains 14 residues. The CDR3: CASSPRTGRQPQHF. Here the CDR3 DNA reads TGTGCCAGCAGTCCGCGGACAGGGAGACAGCCCCAGCATTTT.

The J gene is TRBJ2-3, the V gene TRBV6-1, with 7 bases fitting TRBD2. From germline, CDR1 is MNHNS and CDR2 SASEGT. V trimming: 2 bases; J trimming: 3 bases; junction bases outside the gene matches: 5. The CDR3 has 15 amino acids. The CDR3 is CASSESAGRTDTQYF. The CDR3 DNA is TGTGCCAGCAGTGAATCTGCCGGGAGGACAGATACGCAGTATTTT.

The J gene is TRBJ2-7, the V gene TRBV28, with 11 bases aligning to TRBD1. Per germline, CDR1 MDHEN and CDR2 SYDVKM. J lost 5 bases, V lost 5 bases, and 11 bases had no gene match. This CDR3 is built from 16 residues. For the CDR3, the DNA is TGTGCCAGCAGTAACCCAGGGACAGGGGGTAAGAACGAGCAGTACGTC. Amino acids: CASSNPGTGGKNEQYV.

The CDR3 region is CASSLTSGGRDEQFF. CDR3 nucleotides: TGTGCCAGCAGTCTTACTAGCGGGGGGCGTGATGAGCAGTTCTTC. This chain links TRBV12-3 or TRBV12-4 with TRBJ2-1; 12 nucleotides line up with TRBD2. Trimming took 5 bases from V and 8 from J; bases not matched to a gene: 7. The CDR3 extends over 15 amino acids.

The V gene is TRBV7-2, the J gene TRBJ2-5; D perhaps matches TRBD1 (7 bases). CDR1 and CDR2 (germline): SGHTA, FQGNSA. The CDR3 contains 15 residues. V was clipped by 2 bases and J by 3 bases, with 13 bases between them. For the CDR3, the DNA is TGTGCCAGCAGCTTACTTGGCAGGGGGGAAGAGACCCAGTACTTC. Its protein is CASSLLGRGEETQYF.

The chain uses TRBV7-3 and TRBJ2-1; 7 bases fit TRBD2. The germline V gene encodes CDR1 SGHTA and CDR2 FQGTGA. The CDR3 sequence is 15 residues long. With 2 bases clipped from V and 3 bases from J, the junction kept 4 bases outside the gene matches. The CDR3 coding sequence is TGTGCCAGCAGCTTATTGGGGGGGGACTACAATGAGCAGTTCTTC. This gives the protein CASSLLGGDYNEQFF. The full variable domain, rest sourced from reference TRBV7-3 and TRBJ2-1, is GAGVSQTPSNKVTEKGKYVELRCDPISGHTALYWYRQSLGQGPEFLIYFQGTGAADDSGLPNDRFFAVRPEGSVSTLKIQRTERGDSAVYLCASSLLGGDYNEQFFGPGTRLTVL.

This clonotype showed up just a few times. CDR3 residues: CASSSRSGAGTQYF. CDR3 bases: TGTGCCAGCAGCTCTCGGTCCGGCGCGGGTACGCAGTATTTT. This chain connects TRBV7-6 to TRBJ2-3; TRBD2 is a possible D gene (5 bases). This CDR3 comprises 14 residues. CDR1 is SGHVS and CDR2 is FNYEAQ in the germline V gene. The V and J ends lost 4 bases and 8 bases respectively, with 16 bases between them.

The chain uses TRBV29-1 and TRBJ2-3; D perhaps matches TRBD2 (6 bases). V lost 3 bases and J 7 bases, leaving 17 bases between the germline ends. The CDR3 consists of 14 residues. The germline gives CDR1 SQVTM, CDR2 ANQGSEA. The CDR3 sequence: CSVEAGTVGNTQYF. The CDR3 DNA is TGCAGCGTTGAGGCAGGGACTGTTGGCAATACGCAGTATTTT.

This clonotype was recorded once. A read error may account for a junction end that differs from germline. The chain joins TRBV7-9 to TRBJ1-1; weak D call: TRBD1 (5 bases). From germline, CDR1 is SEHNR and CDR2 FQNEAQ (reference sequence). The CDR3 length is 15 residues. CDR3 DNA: TGTGCCAGCAGGGCATGGGGCAGACGGAACTCTGAAGCTTTCTTT. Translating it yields CASRAWGRRNSEAFF. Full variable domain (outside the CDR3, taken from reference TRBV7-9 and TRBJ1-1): DTGVSQNPRHKITKRGQNVTFRCDPISEHNRLYWYRQTLGQGPEFLTYFQNEAQLEKSRLLSDRFSAERPKGSFSTLEIQRTEQGDSAMYLCASRAWGRRNSEAFFGQGTRLTVV.